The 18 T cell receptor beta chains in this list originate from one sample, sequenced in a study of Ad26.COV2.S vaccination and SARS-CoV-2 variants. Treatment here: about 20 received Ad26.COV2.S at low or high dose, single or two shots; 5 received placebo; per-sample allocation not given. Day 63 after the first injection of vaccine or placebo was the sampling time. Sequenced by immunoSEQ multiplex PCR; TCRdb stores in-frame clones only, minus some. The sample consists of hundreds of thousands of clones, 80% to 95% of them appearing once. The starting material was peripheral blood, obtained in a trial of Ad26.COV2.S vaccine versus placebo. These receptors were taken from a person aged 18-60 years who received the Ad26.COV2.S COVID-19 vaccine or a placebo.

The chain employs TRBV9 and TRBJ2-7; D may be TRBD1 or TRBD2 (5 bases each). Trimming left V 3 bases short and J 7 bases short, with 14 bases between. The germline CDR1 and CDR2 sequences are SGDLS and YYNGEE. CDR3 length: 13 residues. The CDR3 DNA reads TGTGCCAGCAGCGCGGGGCATTGGGGAGAGCAGTACTTC. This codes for CASSAGHWGEQYF. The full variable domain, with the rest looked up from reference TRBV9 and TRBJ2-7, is DSGVTQTPKHLITATGQRVTLRCSPRSGDLSVYWYQQSLDQGLQFLIQYYNGEERAKGNILERFSAQQFPDLHSELNLSSLELGDSALYFCASSAGHWGEQYFGPGTRLTVT.

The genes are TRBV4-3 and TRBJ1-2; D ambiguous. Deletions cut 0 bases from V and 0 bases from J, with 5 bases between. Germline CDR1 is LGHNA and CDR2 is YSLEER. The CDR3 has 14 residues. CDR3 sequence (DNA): TGCGCCAGCAGCCAAGAGAGCGCTAACTATGGCTACACCTTC. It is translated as CASSQESANYGYTF.

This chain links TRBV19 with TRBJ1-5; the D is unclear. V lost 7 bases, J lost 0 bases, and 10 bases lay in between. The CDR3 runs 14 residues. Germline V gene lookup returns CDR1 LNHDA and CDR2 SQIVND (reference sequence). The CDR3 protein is CASTPWGSNQPQHF. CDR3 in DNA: TGTGCCAGTACTCCTTGGGGTAGCAATCAGCCCCAGCATTTT.

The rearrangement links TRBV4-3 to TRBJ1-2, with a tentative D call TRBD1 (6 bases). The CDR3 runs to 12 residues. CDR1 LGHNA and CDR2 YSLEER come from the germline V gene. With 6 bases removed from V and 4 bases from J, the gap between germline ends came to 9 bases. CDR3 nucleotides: TGCGCCAGCAGTCAGGGGTTCTATGGCTACACCTTC. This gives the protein CASSQGFYGYTF.

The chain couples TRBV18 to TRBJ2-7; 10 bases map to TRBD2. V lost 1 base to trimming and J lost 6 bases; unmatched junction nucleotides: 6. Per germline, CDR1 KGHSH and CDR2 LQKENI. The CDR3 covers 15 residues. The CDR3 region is CASSPLGTSESEQYF. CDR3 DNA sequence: TGTGCCAGCTCACCACTCGGGACTAGCGAGTCCGAGCAGTACTTC. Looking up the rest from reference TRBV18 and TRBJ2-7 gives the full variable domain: NAGVMQNPRHLVRRRGQEARLRCSPMKGHSHVYWYRQLPEEGLKFMVYLQKENIIDESGMPKERFSAEFPKEGPSILRIQQVVRGDSAAYFCASSPLGTSESEQYFGPGTRLTVT.

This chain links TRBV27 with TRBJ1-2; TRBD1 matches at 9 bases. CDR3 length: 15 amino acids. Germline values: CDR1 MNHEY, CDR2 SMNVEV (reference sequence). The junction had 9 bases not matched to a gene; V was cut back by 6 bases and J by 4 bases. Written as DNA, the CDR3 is TGTGCCAGCAGGAGGGGGGACAGGGATGTCTATGGCTACACCTTC. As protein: CASRRGDRDVYGYTF.

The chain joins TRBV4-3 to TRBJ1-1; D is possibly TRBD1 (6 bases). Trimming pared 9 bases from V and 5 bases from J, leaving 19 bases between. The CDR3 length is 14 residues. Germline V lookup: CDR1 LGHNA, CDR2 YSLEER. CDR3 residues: CASSFKKGGTEAFF. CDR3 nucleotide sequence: TGCGCCAGTAGCTTTAAAAAAGGGGGAACTGAAGCTTTCTTT.

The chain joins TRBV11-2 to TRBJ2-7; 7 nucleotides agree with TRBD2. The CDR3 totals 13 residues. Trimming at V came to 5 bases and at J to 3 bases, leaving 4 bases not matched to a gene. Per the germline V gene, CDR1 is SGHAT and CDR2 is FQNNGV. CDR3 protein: CASSPPSGYEQYF. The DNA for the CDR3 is TGTGCCAGCAGCCCTCCTAGCGGCTACGAGCAGTACTTC.

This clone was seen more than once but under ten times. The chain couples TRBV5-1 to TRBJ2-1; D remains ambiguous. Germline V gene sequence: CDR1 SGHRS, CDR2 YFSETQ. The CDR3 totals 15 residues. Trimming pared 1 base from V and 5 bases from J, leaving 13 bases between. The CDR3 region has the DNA TGCGCCAGCAGCTTGTCCCCGGGTCTCAACAATGAGCAGTTCTTC. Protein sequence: CASSLSPGLNNEQFF. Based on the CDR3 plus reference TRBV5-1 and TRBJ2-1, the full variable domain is KAGVTQTPRYLIKTRGQQVTLSCSPISGHRSVSWYQQTPGQGLQFLFEYFSETQRNKGNFPGRFSGRQFSNSRSEMNVSTLELGDSALYLCASSLSPGLNNEQFFGPGTRLTVL.

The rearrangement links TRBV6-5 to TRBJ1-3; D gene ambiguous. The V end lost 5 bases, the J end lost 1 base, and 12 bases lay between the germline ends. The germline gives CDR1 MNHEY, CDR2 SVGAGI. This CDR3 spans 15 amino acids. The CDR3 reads CASSTPYGSGNTIYF. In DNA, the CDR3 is TGTGCCAGCAGTACACCGTACGGGTCTGGAAACACCATATATTTT.

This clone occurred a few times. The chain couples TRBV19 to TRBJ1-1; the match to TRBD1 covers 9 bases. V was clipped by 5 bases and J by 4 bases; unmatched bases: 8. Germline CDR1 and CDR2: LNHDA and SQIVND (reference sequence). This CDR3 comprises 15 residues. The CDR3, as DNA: TGTGCCAGTAGTCGCGGGGGACAGGGAAGCACTGAAGCTTTCTTT. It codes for CASSRGGQGSTEAFF.

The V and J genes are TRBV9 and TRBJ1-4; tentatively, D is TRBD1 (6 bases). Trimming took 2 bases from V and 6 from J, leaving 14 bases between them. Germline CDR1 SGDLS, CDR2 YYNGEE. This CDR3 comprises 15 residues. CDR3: CASSVAQGGDEKLFF. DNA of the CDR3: TGTGCCAGCAGCGTCGCACAGGGCGGGGATGAAAAACTGTTTTTT.

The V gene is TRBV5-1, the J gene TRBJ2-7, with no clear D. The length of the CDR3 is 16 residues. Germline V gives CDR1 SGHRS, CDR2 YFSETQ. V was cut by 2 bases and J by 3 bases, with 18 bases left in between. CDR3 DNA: TGCGCCAGCAGCTTAGGCACTTCGAAAAAAATCTACGAGCAGTACTTC. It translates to CASSLGTSKKIYEQYF.

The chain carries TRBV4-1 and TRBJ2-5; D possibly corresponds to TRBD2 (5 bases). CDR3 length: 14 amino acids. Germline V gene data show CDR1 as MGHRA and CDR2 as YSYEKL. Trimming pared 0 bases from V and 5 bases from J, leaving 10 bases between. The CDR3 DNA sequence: TGCGCCAGCAGCCAAGAGTCGATAGCGGAGACCCAGTACTTC. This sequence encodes CASSQESIAETQYF.

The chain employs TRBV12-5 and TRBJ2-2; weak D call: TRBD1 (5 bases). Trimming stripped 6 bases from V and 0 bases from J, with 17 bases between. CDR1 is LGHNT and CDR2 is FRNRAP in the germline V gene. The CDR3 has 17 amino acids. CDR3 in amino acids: CASGWGGSTSNTGELFF. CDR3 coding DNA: TGTGCTAGTGGCTGGGGCGGTTCGACCTCGAACACCGGGGAGCTGTTTTTT.

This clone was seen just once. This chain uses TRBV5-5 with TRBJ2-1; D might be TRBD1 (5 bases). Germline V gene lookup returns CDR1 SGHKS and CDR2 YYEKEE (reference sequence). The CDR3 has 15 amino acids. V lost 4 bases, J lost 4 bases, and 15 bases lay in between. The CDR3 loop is CASSAREPIYNEQFF. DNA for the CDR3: TGTGCCAGCAGCGCCAGGGAACCAATTTACAATGAGCAGTTCTTC.

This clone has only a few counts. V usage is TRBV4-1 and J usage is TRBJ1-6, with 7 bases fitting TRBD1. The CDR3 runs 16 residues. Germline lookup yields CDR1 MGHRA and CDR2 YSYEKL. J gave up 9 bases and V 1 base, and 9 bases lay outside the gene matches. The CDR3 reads CASSQVVVRGISPLHF. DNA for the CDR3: TGCGCCAGCAGCCAAGTAGTGGTCAGGGGGATTTCACCCCTCCACTTT.

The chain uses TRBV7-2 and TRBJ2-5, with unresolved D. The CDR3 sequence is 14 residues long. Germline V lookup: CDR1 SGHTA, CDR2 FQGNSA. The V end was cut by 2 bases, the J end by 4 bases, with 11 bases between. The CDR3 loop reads CASSLSGRPETQYF. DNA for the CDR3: TGTGCCAGCAGCTTATCGGGCCGTCCAGAGACCCAGTACTTC.